This T cell receptor (beta chain) was sequenced during a study of blood T cell repertoires in COVID-19. Study context: T cells, B-cell-depleted T cells, or PBMCs supplied cDNA or gDNA.

As processed by the authors: Amplified reference gene primers provided the basis for estimating nucleated cell counts. The data were produced by immunoSEQ multiplex PCR, yet TCRdb's version contains in-frame clones alone and is incomplete. D and trimming were read from the DNA, whereas the V and J calls and clone size are those reported in that table. The sample lists around 300,000 clones; 75% to 90% were seen once. Enrollment of patients from Seattle took place during active infection, with longitudinal follow-up. The CDR3 covers 16 residues. CDR1 and CDR2 (germline): MGHRA, YSYEKL. Trimming left V 1 base short and J 4 bases short, with 13 bases between.

The clonotype comes from a woman in her seventies with COVID-19, enrolled during active disease. V and J are TRBV4-1 and TRBJ1-4, with D tentatively TRBD1 (5 bases). The specimen was peripheral blood. As DNA, the CDR3 is TGCGCCAGCAGCCAAGCCGGGGGAGGGGTTAATGAAAAACTGTTTTTT. Translating gives CASSQAGGGVNEKLFF.